The 31 T cell receptor beta chains below all came from one sample that was sequenced in a study of cytomegalovirus exposure and HLA in healthy donors. The primer mix had 60 Vbeta and 13 Jbeta primers. Here immunoSEQ multiplex PCR was the method, and the copy in TCRdb shows in-frame clones only, minus some. The sample comprises approximately 110,000 clones, roughly 85% of which are singletons, and approximately 2.8% rests with the top ten. Material for sequencing was PBMCs. Receptors were obtained from a woman in her forties in good health and CMV-seronegative.

A few counts support this clone. The chain recombines TRBV7-2 with TRBJ2-5; maybe TRBD2 (6 bases). There are 15 residues in the CDR3. CDR1 SGHTA and CDR2 FQGNSA come from the germline V gene. V lost 5 bases to trimming and J lost 4 bases, with 17 bases between them. The CDR3 is CASSRLWMEGETQYF. CDR3 nucleotide sequence: TGTGCCAGCAGCCGCCTTTGGATGGAGGGAGAGACCCAGTACTTC.

The chain uses TRBV7-8 and TRBJ1-1, with D possibly being TRBD1 (6 bases). The CDR3 covers 17 residues. CDR1 is SGHVS, CDR2 FQNEAQ, per germline. V lost 4 bases to trimming and J lost 0 bases, with 18 bases between them. This CDR3 is CASSSPKPGQLNTEAFF. The CDR3 region has the DNA TGTGCCAGCAGCTCTCCGAAGCCCGGACAGTTGAACACTGAAGCTTTCTTT.

This chain uses TRBV4-3 with TRBJ2-1; 11 nucleotides match TRBD1. Germline CDR1 reads LGHNA; CDR2 reads YSLEER. The length of the CDR3 is 15 residues. V lost 5 bases, J lost 4 bases, and 4 bases stayed unmatched. The CDR3 reads CASSAGQGAYNEQFF. The CDR3 bases are TGCGCCAGCAGCGCTGGACAGGGGGCGTACAATGAGCAGTTCTTC.

A single count supports this clone. The genes are TRBV7-8 and TRBJ2-2; D gene uncertain. There are 13 residues in the CDR3. Germline V gene data show CDR1 as SGHVS and CDR2 as FQNEAQ. The V end was cut by 5 bases, the J end by 3 bases, with 7 bases between. DNA for the CDR3: TGTGCCAGCAGCGGGCAGTACACCGGGGAGCTGTTTTTT. It translates to CASSGQYTGELFF.

The V call is TRBV5-3, the J call TRBJ1-4; D is uncertain. TRBV5-3 carries the ORF label, with uncertain function. V shed 4 bases and J shed 2 bases, with 6 bases lying between them. The CDR3 sequence is 13 residues long. The CDR3 nucleotides are TGTGCCAGAAGCGGGAGGACTAATGAAAAACTGTTTTTT. The encoded protein is CARSGRTNEKLFF.

This chain uses TRBV5-1 with TRBJ1-1; possible D gene TRBD1, 5 bases. The CDR3 is 16 residues long. Germline V lookup: CDR1 SGHRS, CDR2 YFSETQ. Trimming took 1 base from V and 5 from J, leaving 18 bases between them. The CDR3 sequence is CASSLLVTGSLTEAFF. The CDR3 region has the DNA TGCGCCAGCAGCTTGCTCGTTACAGGCAGTTTGACTGAAGCTTTCTTT.

This clone was seen a few times. In nucleotides, the CDR3 is TGTGCCAGCAGCTTGATCCCGTTAAGCGGGTCGGGGACAGCTTTCTTT. As protein: CASSLIPLSGSGTAFF. The rearrangement joins TRBV5-5 to TRBJ1-1; TRBD1 is a possible D gene (5 bases). From germline, CDR1 is SGHKS and CDR2 YYEKEE (reference sequence). CDR3 length equals 16 residues. V lost 1 base and J lost 10, with 23 bases in between.

The CDR3 loop reads CSVEGTLWTGAYEQYF. In DNA, the CDR3 is TGCAGCGTTGAAGGAACCTTATGGACAGGGGCCTACGAGCAGTACTTC. The chain carries TRBV29-1 and TRBJ2-7, with 9 bases identical to TRBD1. Trimming took 1 base from V and 2 from J; bases not matched to a gene: 9. Germline V gene data show CDR1 as SQVTM and CDR2 as ANQGSEA. This CDR3 contains 16 residues.

This clone was seen only a few times. The chain is built from TRBV7-2 and TRBJ1-1; TRBD1 is a possible D gene (5 bases). The CDR3 totals 13 residues. Trimming removed 3 bases at V and 0 bases at J, with 5 bases between. Germline values: CDR1 SGHTA, CDR2 FQGNSA. CDR3 sequence (DNA): TGTGCCAGCAGCTTCAGGGTGAACACTGAAGCTTTCTTT. Translated: CASSFRVNTEAFF.

The chain joins TRBV6-6 to TRBJ1-4, with a possible D match to TRBD1 (6 bases). The V and J ends lost 5 bases and 2 bases respectively, with 12 bases between them. CDR3 size: 15 residues. Germline loops: CDR1 MNHNY, CDR2 SVGAGI (reference sequence). The CDR3, as DNA: TGTGCCAGCAGTCCCCAGGGGCCGACTAATGAAAAACTGTTTTTT. Its protein product is CASSPQGPTNEKLFF.

The V call is TRBV7-8, the J call TRBJ2-3; 13 bases agree with TRBD2. The CDR3 sequence is 19 residues long. Germline-derived CDR1 and CDR2 are SGHVS and FQNEAQ. The V gene end was trimmed by 4 bases and the J gene end by 2 bases; junction bases not matched to a gene: 12. The CDR3: CASSSTSGGRPLATDTQYF. The CDR3 DNA follows: TGTGCCAGCAGCTCGACTAGCGGGGGGCGCCCACTGGCCACAGATACGCAGTATTTT.

The gene calls are TRBV19 and TRBJ2-7, with unresolved D. Germline V gives CDR1 LNHDA, CDR2 SQIVND (reference sequence). The V end was cut by 1 base, the J end by 5 bases, with 9 bases between. The CDR3 covers 13 residues. CDR3 DNA sequence: TGTGCCAGTAGTATAGCCGACAAACACGAGCAGTACTTC. It yields the protein CASSIADKHEQYF. The variable domain in full, completed from reference TRBV19 and TRBJ2-7, reads DGGITQSPKYLFRKEGQNVTLSCEQNLNHDAMYWYRQDPGQGLRLIYYSQIVNDFQKGDIAEGYSVSREKKESFPLTVTSAQKNPTAFYLCASSIADKHEQYFGPGTRLTVT.

This clone was recorded a few times. The rearrangement uses TRBV10-1 and TRBJ2-2; 13 bases map to TRBD2. CDR1 and CDR2 (germline): WNHNN, SYGVQD (reference sequence). With V trimmed by 0 bases and J by 2 bases, 3 bases remained unmatched. This CDR3 has 18 amino acids. In nucleotides, the CDR3 is TGCGCCAGCAGTGAGTCGGGACTAGCGGGGCCTAACACCGGGGAGCTGTTTTTT. Its protein product is CASSESGLAGPNTGELFF.

The CDR3 DNA is TGTGCCAGCAGCTTGGCCACCCTAGGACAGCGTAATTCACCCCTCCACTTT. Residues: CASSLATLGQRNSPLHF. V and J are TRBV5-4 and TRBJ1-6; TRBD1 might be the D (6 bases). Trimming shortened V by 0 bases and J by 6 bases, and 16 bases separated the two germline ends. The CDR3 extends over 17 amino acids. Germline CDR1 is SGHNT and CDR2 is YYREEE (reference sequence).

The chain has TRBV6-5 and TRBJ2-3, with 10 bases that match TRBD2. The CDR3 is 15 residues long. Trimming at V came to 7 bases and at J to 1 base, leaving 5 bases not matched to a gene. Germline V lookup: CDR1 MNHEY, CDR2 SVGAGI. The CDR3 sequence is CASNSLAGGTDTQYF. The DNA of the CDR3 is TGTGCCAGCAATTCCCTAGCGGGGGGCACAGATACGCAGTATTTT.

This clone came up a few times. The chain recombines TRBV5-6 with TRBJ2-7; D remains unclear. The CDR3 loop spans 13 amino acids. The V gene lost 0 bases and the J gene lost 1 base, with 5 bases spanning the gap. Germline V gene data show CDR1 as SGHDT and CDR2 as YYEEEE. Here the CDR3 DNA reads TGTGCCAGCAGCTTGGTCCAGTCCTACGAGCAGTACTTC. It is translated as CASSLVQSYEQYF.

This chain joins TRBV5-1 and TRBJ2-3, with TRBD2 matching 9 bases. Germline V gives CDR1 SGHRS, CDR2 YFSETQ. CDR3 size: 16 residues. The V gene end was trimmed by 0 bases and the J gene end by 1 base; junction bases not matched to a gene: 3. The CDR3 DNA is TGCGCCAGCAGCTTGGCGGCGGGGGGGCGCACAGATACGCAGTATTTT. As protein: CASSLAAGGRTDTQYF. The full variable domain, rest sourced from reference TRBV5-1 and TRBJ2-3, is KAGVTQTPRYLIKTRGQQVTLSCSPISGHRSVSWYQQTPGQGLQFLFEYFSETQRNKGNFPGRFSGRQFSNSRSEMNVSTLELGDSALYLCASSLAAGGRTDTQYFGPGTRLTVL.

This chain joins TRBV6-4 and TRBJ2-1; 7 bases match TRBD2. The V gene end was trimmed by 4 bases and the J gene end by 4 bases; junction bases not matched to a gene: 7. Looked up from germline, CDR1 is MRHNA and CDR2 is SNTAGT. The length of the CDR3 is 15 residues. CDR3 protein: CASSVGRAGYNEQFF. CDR3 in DNA: TGTGCCAGCAGTGTAGGGAGGGCCGGGTACAATGAGCAGTTCTTC.

V gene TRBV2 combines with J gene TRBJ2-1; 9 bases agree with TRBD2. Germline lookup yields CDR1 SNHLY and CDR2 FYNNEI. This CDR3 contains 13 residues. V gave up 8 bases and J gave up 9 bases; unmatched junction bases: 8. CDR3 nucleotide sequence: TGTGCCAGCGGAATAGCGGGGGAGGGTGAGCAGTTCTTC. Its protein is CASGIAGEGEQFF.

V usage is TRBV28 and J usage is TRBJ2-2; TRBD1 is a possible D gene (5 bases). The CDR3 is 16 amino acids. The ends were cut back, 4 bases at V and 6 bases at J, with 18 bases in the middle. Germline V gives CDR1 MDHEN, CDR2 SYDVKM. CDR3 coding DNA: TGTGCCAGCAGTTATCTCCAATCCCAGGGTCCCGGGGAGCTGTTTTTT. It encodes CASSYLQSQGPGELFF.

This chain joins TRBV7-2 and TRBJ2-7; 11 positions agree with TRBD2. Losses at the gene ends were 5 bases for V and 4 bases for J; bases not matched to a gene: 7. CDR3 length: 15 residues. Germline loops: CDR1 SGHTA, CDR2 FQGNSA. CDR3 in amino acids: CASSHEGTSGYEQYF. In DNA, the CDR3 is TGTGCCAGCAGCCATGAGGGGACTAGCGGATACGAGCAGTACTTC.

The genes are TRBV2 and TRBJ2-7, with 10 bases aligning to TRBD1. Per germline, CDR1 SNHLY and CDR2 FYNNEI. This CDR3 spans 14 amino acids. J was trimmed by 3 bases and V by 5 bases; bases with no gene match: 4. CDR3 DNA: TGTGCCAGCAGTTTCGGACAGGGGGGCTACGAGCAGTACTTC. Protein: CASSFGQGGYEQYF.

This clone turned up a few times. The chain uses TRBV19 and TRBJ2-7; 8 positions agree with TRBD1. With 7 bases clipped from V and 1 base from J, the junction kept 3 bases outside the gene matches. Germline-derived CDR1 and CDR2 are LNHDA and SQIVND (reference sequence). The CDR3 loop spans 13 amino acids. The CDR3 loop reads CASKRQGSYEQYF. The DNA of the CDR3 is TGTGCCAGTAAGAGACAGGGGTCCTACGAGCAGTACTTC.

The chain couples TRBV28 to TRBJ2-1; 14 bases line up with TRBD2. V shed 6 bases and J 4 bases; nucleotides not matched to a gene: 5. The germline V gene encodes CDR1 MDHEN and CDR2 SYDVKM. This CDR3 contains 16 residues. CDR3 DNA: TGTGCCAGCAGCCTGACTAGCGGGAGGGTTTACAATGAGCAGTTCTTC. Translation gives CASSLTSGRVYNEQFF.

V usage is TRBV6-4 and J usage is TRBJ1-1; weak D call: TRBD1 (6 bases). The CDR3 is 13 amino acids. Germline V gene data show CDR1 as MRHNA and CDR2 as SNTAGT. V was trimmed by 4 bases and J by 1 base, leaving 7 bases between them. CDR3 protein: CASSATGNTEAFF. In DNA, the CDR3 is TGTGCCAGCAGTGCGACAGGGAACACTGAAGCTTTCTTT.

CDR3 bases: TGTGCCAGCAGCCCGGACAGGGGGCGCGTTCCGACCCAGTACTTC. It is translated as CASSPDRGRVPTQYF. The chain has TRBV27 and TRBJ2-5; 11 nucleotides match TRBD1. Germline V gene sequence: CDR1 MNHEY, CDR2 SMNVEV (reference sequence). The CDR3 length is 15 residues. With 6 bases clipped from V and 7 bases from J, the junction kept 10 bases outside the gene matches.

The gene calls are TRBV18 and TRBJ2-4; tentatively, D is TRBD2 (5 bases). This CDR3 spans 14 amino acids. The V and J ends lost 3 bases and 1 base respectively, with 7 bases between them. Germline assignment: CDR1 KGHSH and CDR2 LQKENI. CDR3 sequence (DNA): TGTGCCAGCTCACCGGAGGTTGCCAAAAACATTCAGTACTTC. Amino acids: CASSPEVAKNIQYF. Full variable domain (remainder filled in from reference TRBV18 and TRBJ2-4): NAGVMQNPRHLVRRRGQEARLRCSPMKGHSHVYWYRQLPEEGLKFMVYLQKENIIDESGMPKERFSAEFPKEGPSILRIQQVVRGDSAAYFCASSPEVAKNIQYFGAGTRLSVL.

This chain links TRBV5-1 with TRBJ1-4; the match to TRBD1 covers 10 bases. V lost 4 bases, J lost 6 bases, and 9 bases stayed unmatched. Germline lookup yields CDR1 SGHRS and CDR2 YFSETQ. The CDR3 is made up of 16 amino acids. CDR3 loop: CASSPSPGTGDEKLFF. For the CDR3, the DNA is TGCGCCAGCAGCCCGTCCCCCGGGACAGGGGATGAAAAACTGTTTTTT. The variable domain in full, with the rest retrieved from reference TRBV5-1 and TRBJ1-4, is KAGVTQTPRYLIKTRGQQVTLSCSPISGHRSVSWYQQTPGQGLQFLFEYFSETQRNKGNFPGRFSGRQFSNSRSEMNVSTLELGDSALYLCASSPSPGTGDEKLFFGSGTQLSVL.

V gene TRBV19 combines with J gene TRBJ2-5, with 10 bases fitting TRBD2. Germline lookup yields CDR1 LNHDA and CDR2 SQIVND (reference sequence). This CDR3 region has 18 residues. Unmatched junction bases numbered 16, after V lost 3 bases and J lost 6 bases. The CDR3 nucleotides are TGTGCCAGTAGTATCAAGGGCGGGCTAGCGGGAGTGATAAAGACCCAGTACTTC. Residues: CASSIKGGLAGVIKTQYF.

The chain combines TRBV30 with TRBJ1-6; TRBD1 matches 7 bases. The germline V gene encodes CDR1 GTSNPN and CDR2 SVGIG (reference sequence). This CDR3 contains 14 residues. The V segment lost 5 bases and the J segment 7 bases; nucleotides outside the gene matches: 8. As DNA, the CDR3 is TGTGCCTGGGACTTGGGACAGTCAAATTCACCCCTCCACTTT. This translates into CAWDLGQSNSPLHF.

This sequence joins TRBV2 and TRBJ2-4; the D gene is possibly TRBD2 (5 bases). The CDR3 length is 13 residues. Between the trimmed V and J ends, which lost 5 bases and 8 bases, there was a span of 13 bases. Looked up from germline, CDR1 is SNHLY and CDR2 is FYNNEI. CDR3 nucleotide sequence: TGTGCCAGCAGTCCACCGCCCGGGGACATTCAGTACTTC. As protein: CASSPPPGDIQYF.